What follows are 17 T cell receptor beta chains derived from one specimen sequenced in a study of T cell changes during pregnancy in multiple sclerosis. Some clones are missing from TCRdb's copy, which holds only in-frame ones; the method was immunoSEQ multiplex PCR. Of roughly 76,000 clones in the sample, about 89% were seen once. The sample was CD4+ T cells from peripheral blood mononuclear cells, taken in the second trimester of pregnancy. These receptors came from a female donor with multiple sclerosis, enrolled in a pregnancy study.

The chain has TRBV7-3 and TRBJ2-2; 9 positions agree with TRBD1. V lost 7 bases and J lost 4; bases outside the gene matches: 10. Germline assignment: CDR1 SGHTA and CDR2 FQGTGA. The CDR3 totals 16 residues. CDR3 DNA: TGTGCCAGCACCCATACAGGGGGCCGGTTCACCGGGGAGCTGTTTTTT. This codes for CASTHTGGRFTGELFF.

The rearrangement joins TRBV18 to TRBJ2-5, with 11 bases fitting TRBD1. The CDR3 has 14 residues. With 4 bases clipped from V and 4 bases from J, the junction kept 2 bases outside the gene matches. Germline V gives CDR1 KGHSH, CDR2 LQKENI. CDR3: CASSRTGGAETQYF. CDR3 in DNA: TGTGCCAGCTCACGGACAGGGGGCGCAGAGACCCAGTACTTC. Looking up the rest from reference TRBV18 and TRBJ2-5 gives the full variable domain: NAGVMQNPRHLVRRRGQEARLRCSPMKGHSHVYWYRQLPEEGLKFMVYLQKENIIDESGMPKERFSAEFPKEGPSILRIQQVVRGDSAAYFCASSRTGGAETQYFGPGTRLLVL.

This clone showed up just a few times. The J gene is TRBJ1-1, the V gene TRBV27; the D gene is possibly TRBD1 (5 bases). Trimming pared 6 bases from V and 5 bases from J, leaving 22 bases between. CDR3 size: 16 residues. Germline V CDR1 and CDR2: MNHEY, SMNVEV (reference sequence). Here the CDR3 DNA reads TGTGCCAGCAGCCTAGGCAGGGCCCCAGGGCGGACTGAAGCTTTCTTT. Translation: CASSLGRAPGRTEAFF.

The J gene is TRBJ1-5, the V gene TRBV2; 9 bases agree with TRBD1. CDR3 length: 15 residues. After removal of 5 bases from V and 5 bases from J, the junction contained 7 bases not matched to a gene. The germline V gene encodes CDR1 SNHLY and CDR2 FYNNEI. The CDR3 bases are TGTGCCAGCAGTTTCGACAGGGGGGAAGATCAGCCCCAGCATTTT. It codes for CASSFDRGEDQPQHF.

By share, this clone ranks as medium-sized (0.01 to 0.1%). V and J are TRBV25-1 and TRBJ2-3; 8 bases fit TRBD1. V was clipped by 6 bases and J by 1 base; unmatched bases: 3. The CDR3 length is 14 residues. In germline, CDR1 is MGHDK, CDR2 SYGVNS. The CDR3 sequence is CASSRGHRTDTQYF. The CDR3 DNA follows: TGTGCCAGCAGCAGGGGGCATCGCACAGATACGCAGTATTTT.

J is TRBJ2-5 and V is TRBV7-3, with TRBD2 as a possible D gene (6 bases). Germline V CDR1 and CDR2: SGHTA, FQGTGA. V was clipped by 5 bases and J by 2 bases, with 21 bases between them. The CDR3 covers 17 residues. CDR3 nucleotides: TGTGCCAGCAGCCCGGGGACTGGCATAACTAATCAAGAGACCCAGTACTTC. This translates into CASSPGTGITNQETQYF.

The rearrangement joins TRBV27 to TRBJ1-5; no firm D call. Germline-derived CDR1 and CDR2 are MNHEY and SMNVEV (reference sequence). The length of the CDR3 is 13 residues. Trimming stripped 3 bases from V and 6 bases from J, with 9 bases between. CDR3 in amino acids: CASSLEVRQPQHF. The CDR3 DNA reads as TGTGCCAGCAGTTTGGAGGTGCGTCAGCCCCAGCATTTT.

The chain carries TRBV4-1 and TRBJ2-3, with TRBD1 matching over 10 bases. This CDR3 is built from 15 residues. V shed 1 base, J shed 5 bases, and the junction held 3 bases outside the gene matches. The germline V gene has CDR1 MGHRA and CDR2 YSYEKL. CDR3 region: CASSQGQGALDTQYF. The CDR3 DNA reads TGCGCCAGCAGCCAAGGACAGGGGGCTTTAGATACGCAGTATTTT.

V gene TRBV11-2 combines with J gene TRBJ1-1, with D tentatively TRBD1 (5 bases). The V and J ends lost 4 bases and 4 bases respectively, with 13 bases between them. This CDR3 has 14 residues. Germline-derived CDR1 and CDR2 are SGHAT and FQNNGV. The CDR3 is CASSSGLLATEAFF. In nucleotides, the CDR3 is TGTGCCAGCAGCTCGGGACTGCTGGCCACTGAAGCTTTCTTT.

The V call is TRBV19, the J call TRBJ2-7; 7 nucleotides align to TRBD2. The length of the CDR3 is 13 residues. V shed 5 bases, J shed 1 base, and the junction held 2 bases outside the gene matches. Per germline, CDR1 LNHDA and CDR2 SQIVND (reference sequence). This CDR3 reads CASSSGRSYEQYF. CDR3 DNA: TGTGCCAGTAGTTCCGGGAGGTCCTACGAGCAGTACTTC.

The chain carries TRBV19 and TRBJ2-5, with 16 bases matching TRBD2. The V segment lost 4 bases and the J segment 5 bases; nucleotides outside the gene matches: 7. This CDR3 is built from 17 residues. Germline V gene lookup returns CDR1 LNHDA and CDR2 SQIVND (reference sequence). The CDR3 loop is CASSTGLAGGLRETQYF. CDR3 in DNA: TGTGCCAGTAGTACGGGACTAGCGGGGGGGCTTCGTGAGACCCAGTACTTC.

The DNA of the CDR3 is TGTGCCAGCAGCTTAGGAGGGACTGCGACCCAGTACTTC. Its protein is CASSLGGTATQYF. The rearrangement joins TRBV7-6 to TRBJ2-5; weak D call: TRBD2 (6 bases). V lost 1 base and J lost 7, with 10 bases in between. Germline V gene data show CDR1 as SGHVS and CDR2 as FNYEAQ. The CDR3 runs 13 residues.

The J gene is TRBJ2-7, the V gene TRBV18; D is perhaps TRBD1 (7 bases). Per the germline V gene, CDR1 is KGHSH and CDR2 is LQKENI. With 3 bases removed from V and 2 bases from J, the gap between germline ends came to 11 bases. The CDR3 has 14 residues. CDR3 sequence reads: CASSPRDRAYEQYF. CDR3 nucleotides: TGTGCCAGCTCACCGCGGGACAGAGCCTACGAGCAGTACTTC.

This chain connects TRBV19 to TRBJ1-5, with D perhaps TRBD1 (5 bases). From germline, CDR1 is LNHDA and CDR2 SQIVND (reference sequence). The length of the CDR3 is 14 residues. V lost 6 bases and J 0 bases, leaving 9 bases between the germline ends. The CDR3 protein is CASRQTGSNQPQHF. CDR3 in DNA: TGTGCCAGTAGACAAACAGGTAGCAATCAGCCCCAGCATTTT.

The rearrangement joins TRBV7-6 to TRBJ2-7; no clear D gene. V was shortened by 1 base and J by 0 bases, with 10 bases between the two germline ends. Germline V gene lookup returns CDR1 SGHVS and CDR2 FNYEAQ. CDR3 length: 15 residues. In DNA form, the CDR3 reads TGTGCCAGCAGCTTAGAGGCCAGAGGCTCCTACGAGCAGTACTTC. Amino acid sequence: CASSLEARGSYEQYF.

Here the CDR3 reads CAWSPRSGIYGTQHF. In DNA form, the CDR3 reads TGTGCCTGGAGTCCAAGATCAGGGATTTATGGGACCCAGCATTTT. The rearrangement links TRBV30 to TRBJ1-5, with a possible D match to TRBD1 (5 bases). Germline CDR1 and CDR2: GTSNPN and SVGIG (reference sequence). The CDR3 is made up of 15 amino acids. The ends were cut back, 2 bases at V and 11 bases at J, with 22 bases in the middle.

V and J are TRBV10-3 and TRBJ1-2; tentative D call: TRBD1 (5 bases). The length of the CDR3 is 17 residues. The germline V gene has CDR1 ENHRY and CDR2 SYGVKD. Trimming pared 3 bases from V and 0 bases from J, leaving 17 bases between. The CDR3 coding sequence is TGTGCCATCAGTGACCGAGCGAGACAGCGCCCTAACTATGGCTACACCTTC. Its protein product is CAISDRARQRPNYGYTF.